This record concerns one TCR beta chain sequence. The antigen is unknown. The sample is drawn from a study of T cell therapy after organ transplantation. General study results and limits: Pretherapy CD8 clonality inversely correlated with its fold change after therapy. Confounding by concurrent antirejection or antiviral medications was not assessed. Post-therapy reconstitution appeared to include transferred and endogenous clonotypes.

The sample's time point: 4-8 weeks after completion of therapy. Repertoires were generated with immunoSEQ multiplex PCR, while TCRdb's copy carries only in-frame clones and drops some. The repertoire holds 15,000 to 25,000 clones, around 81% seen once, with about 9.2% in the top ten. CDR3 length: 13 amino acids. Germline CDR1 reads SEHNR; CDR2 reads FQNEAQ (reference sequence). V trimming: 2 bases; J trimming: 11 bases; junction bases outside the gene matches: 6. Material: CD8+ T cells from blood, obtained after autologous CMV-specific T cell therapy. The sequence derives from a human patient who had received a solid organ transplant and had CMV disease. Some T cells may originate from the graft donor. The chain employs TRBV7-9 and TRBJ1-2; 9 positions agree with TRBD1. The CDR3 here is CASSLRQGEKYTF. Written as DNA, the CDR3 is TGTGCCAGCAGCTTAAGACAGGGGGAAAAGTACACCTTC.